The entry below gives a single T cell receptor beta chain sequence along with its context. Its antigen remains unknown. Using its own MiXCR run on the RACE reads, TCRdb lists one record per CDR3 protein. Counted here are fewer than 100,000 distinct CDR3 sequences, more than 9% occurring once; the ten biggest clones make up 1.5% to 2%. The data are from a study of human T cells and chemical hapten exposure. About the research overall: The patients, most of them female, presented with alopecia areata, totalis or universalis. Mainly, slight library volume differences in the pool made TCR yields vary. Study-level points and caveats: Donors were affected by alopecia, so their immune reaction might vary from that of healthy individuals.

The time point is: patch test 2, 6 weeks after DPC sensitization. Treatment described: therapeutic diphenylcyclopropenone sensitization with weekly scalp DPC. The sequenced sample was whole blood, obtained in connection with sensitization to the hapten diphenylcyclopropenone (DPC). This TCR derives from a young man with alopecia areata. Some clones in this sample may be carry-over from other donors' samples.

Here the CDR3 DNA reads TGCAGTGCTGGAAAAGCCGGGACAGGGGCCCACGAGCAGTACTTC. Amino acids: CSAGKAGTGAHEQYF. The gene calls are TRBV20-1 and TRBJ2-7, with 10 bases fitting TRBD1. The CDR3 contains 15 residues. After removal of 5 bases from V and 5 bases from J, the junction contained 12 bases not matched to a gene. CDR1 is DFQATT, CDR2 SNEGSKA, per germline (reference sequence).